A single sample is the source of the 10 T cell receptor beta chains below, sequenced in a study of shared clonotypes between healthy human individuals. Repertoires were generated with immunoSEQ multiplex PCR, while TCRdb's copy carries only in-frame clones and drops some. The sample includes about 1 million clones, about 75% of them seen just once. Source material: memory CD4+ T cells sorted from blood. Indicated subset: CD45RA-negative fraction. Source of these receptors: a young man in good health.

The chain employs TRBV7-2 and TRBJ1-4; the D is unclear. The V and J ends lost 2 bases and 8 bases respectively, with 6 bases between them. This CDR3 comprises 12 residues. Germline CDR1 and CDR2: SGHTA and FQGNSA. CDR3 region: CASSLSGEKLFF. CDR3 DNA sequence: TGTGCCAGCAGCTTATCTGGCGAAAAACTGTTTTTT.

This clone occurred many times. The V gene is TRBV29-1, the J gene TRBJ2-4; D is possibly TRBD1 (6 bases). The CDR3 length is 11 residues. CDR1 SQVTM and CDR2 ANQGSEA come from the germline V gene. V dropped 7 bases and J dropped 7 bases, with 11 bases sitting between them. The chain's CDR3 is CSALGHNIQYF. CDR3 in DNA: TGCAGCGCATTGGGACATAACATTCAGTACTTC.

This clone appeared a few times. The V and J genes are TRBV6-1 and TRBJ1-6; D unclear. Germline values: CDR1 MNHNS, CDR2 SASEGT. This CDR3 region has 15 residues. Trimming took 7 bases from V and 5 from J, leaving 15 bases between them. CDR3 residues: CASTLMTVDNSPLHF. The CDR3 DNA reads TGTGCCAGCACCCTCATGACCGTAGATAATTCACCCCTCCACTTT.

The chain links TRBV18 to TRBJ2-2; maybe TRBD2 (6 bases). V lost 4 bases and J 2 bases, leaving 14 bases between the germline ends. Germline V lookup: CDR1 KGHSH, CDR2 LQKENI. This CDR3 has 16 residues. CDR3 sequence (DNA): TGTGCCAGCTCACAAAACGGAGGGTTTAACACCGGGGAGCTGTTTTTT. As protein: CASSQNGGFNTGELFF.

This clone has ten or more counts. This sequence joins TRBV6-6 and TRBJ2-7; weak D call: TRBD2 (6 bases). The CDR3 loop spans 13 amino acids. V was clipped by 6 bases and J by 4 bases, with 13 bases between them. Germline lookup yields CDR1 MNHNY and CDR2 SVGAGI (reference sequence). The CDR3 DNA reads TGTGCCAGCAGACAGGACTACAGTTACGAGCAGTACTTC. This encodes CASRQDYSYEQYF.

This clone was seen more than once but under ten times. The CDR3 DNA reads TGCGCCAGCAGTTCGGGTGGGGCCTTTAGGCATAGCAATCAGCCCCAGCATTTT. Its protein product is CASSSGGAFRHSNQPQHF. The chain couples TRBV23-1 to TRBJ1-5; D is perhaps TRBD1 (5 bases). TRBV23-1 is assigned to the ORF class and has an uncertain function. This CDR3 has 18 amino acids. The ends were cut back, 5 bases at V and 0 bases at J, with 20 bases in the middle.

This clone was recorded at least ten times. Other DNA sequences within the sample encode an identical CDR3. The chain employs TRBV19 and TRBJ1-5; 7 bases map to TRBD1. Germline values: CDR1 LNHDA, CDR2 SQIVND (reference sequence). V trimming: 5 bases; J trimming: 6 bases; junction bases outside the gene matches: 7. The CDR3 is 14 amino acids. CDR3 protein: CASSATQGPQPQHF. For the CDR3, the DNA is TGTGCCAGTAGTGCAACACAGGGGCCTCAGCCCCAGCATTTT.

The V call is TRBV4-3, the J call TRBJ2-6, with D perhaps TRBD1 (6 bases). Trimming shortened V by 0 bases and J by 0 bases, and 12 bases separated the two germline ends. This CDR3 region has 18 residues. Germline values: CDR1 LGHNA, CDR2 YSLEER. CDR3 residues: CASSQEGHPSSGANVLTF. CDR3 sequence (DNA): TGCGCCAGCAGCCAAGAGGGACACCCGAGCTCTGGGGCCAACGTCCTGACTTTC.

This chain links TRBV6-1 with TRBJ1-6; unclear D gene. The CDR3 is 10 amino acids. Germline V CDR1 and CDR2: MNHNS, SASEGT. V lost 7 bases and J lost 7, with 2 bases in between. The CDR3 loop is CASTNSPLHF. DNA for the CDR3: TGTGCCAGCACGAATTCACCCCTCCACTTT.

The chain carries TRBV7-2 and TRBJ1-4; 9 bases line up with TRBD1. V gave up 4 bases and J gave up 6 bases; unmatched junction bases: 6. This CDR3 has 15 residues. Looked up from germline, CDR1 is SGHTA and CDR2 is FQGNSA. As DNA, the CDR3 is TGTGCCAGCAGCTCTCACCGGGACAGGGATGAAAAACTGTTTTTT. As protein: CASSSHRDRDEKLFF.